This TCR beta chain was profiled in a study of blood T cell repertoires in COVID-19. At the level of the study: Collection of acute and convalescent COVID-19 samples took place in the United States, Italy and Spain. The cDNA or gDNA used as material had been derived from T cells, B-cell-depleted T cells, or PBMCs.

Authors' methods: By means of reference gene primer amplification, nucleated cell counts were estimated. Libraries were prepared by immunoSEQ multiplex PCR; TCRdb keeps only in-frame clonotypes and omits some of them. D and trimming come from the DNA, and the V and J calls and clone size come from that table. The sample records about 170,000 clones, around 93% being singletons. The CDR3 extends over 15 amino acids. The germline V and J ends were trimmed by 1 base and 2 bases, with 13 bases remaining between them. Germline V CDR1 and CDR2: SGHDT, YYEEEE. This clone came up a few times. Sequencing was carried out using peripheral blood. The chain carries TRBV5-6 and TRBJ2-7; a weak D match, TRBD2 (6 bases). This clonotype originated in a woman aged 50 to 60 with acute or convalescent COVID-19. For the CDR3, the DNA is TGTGCCAGCAGCTTGCCAGGCCCGGGGGCCTACGAGCAGTACTTC. As protein: CASSLPGPGAYEQYF. Using reference TRBV5-6 and TRBJ2-7 for the parts outside the CDR3, the full variable domain is DAGVTQSPTHLIKTRGQQVTLRCSPKSGHDTVSWYQQALGQGPQFIFQYYEEEERQRGNFPDRFSGHQFPNYSSELNVNALLLGDSALYLCASSLPGPGAYEQYFGPGTRLTVT.